The following is a T cell receptor (beta chain) sequence with its context. In this sample, this clone turned up a few times. Its recognized antigen is unknown. There are no base qualities to consult, and no much larger clone falls within one base. This entry belongs to a study of blood T cell repertoires in COVID-19 (dated by TCRdb to the early 2020s). Regarding the study in general: The collaborator samples originated in the United States, Italy and Spain and spanned the acute and convalescent phases of COVID-19. Where HLA class I and class II types were available, the types were taken from metadata supplied by the sample provider, not from assay-based typing. The material from the prospective study consisted of cDNA or gDNA derived from T cells, B-cell-depleted T cells, or PBMCs. The repertoires were released in a freely available public database meant as a resource for research on the immune response to SARS-CoV-2. Sample metadata almost always included a de-identified subject ID, COVID-19 status, age in years and sex. Samples came from the ongoing ImmuneRACE study (first 160 participants) plus 1,254 subjects from 6 global collaborators. Subjects who had been exposed to COVID-19, were actively infected with it, or had recovered from it provided the deeply sampled blood TCRbeta repertoires that made up the dataset.

In the prospective study, participants were about 18 to 89 years old, resided in approximately 22 geographic areas of the United States, and were enrolled through a virtual design. In the prospective study, cohorts were assigned on the basis of participant-reported clinical history obtained from a screening survey and a study questionnaire. Exposed participants had been in contact, within 2 weeks of entering the study, with a person who had a PCR-confirmed or clinician-diagnosed case of COVID-19. Each participant in the prospective study had whole blood, serum and a nasopharyngeal or oropharyngeal swab collected by mobile phlebotomists. Participants in the prospective study had the option to provide additional blood draws and questionnaires over a roughly 2-month period. Before DNA extraction, prospective study blood samples were shipped either frozen or at room temperature. TCRbeta CDR3 regions were amplified from genomic DNA by means of the immunoSEQ Assay, a bias-controlled multiplex PCR. In the source study's methods: The number of nucleated cells in each sample was estimated by amplification of reference gene primers within the assay. To quantify the absolute abundance of each unique TCRbeta CDR3 rearrangement, sequence reads were collapsed and filtered. For each sample, productive Simpson clonality was calculated as the square root of Simpson's diversity index across productive rearrangements. TCRdb obtained this table from immuneACCESS and retained in-frame rearrangements with V and J assigned. These tables miss some clones; where compared with another copy, unresolved V genes account for less than half of the shortfall, and the remainder is unexplained. The V and J calls and clone size were taken over from that table, and D and trimming were inferred from the DNA. The sample table shows around 250,000 clones, and roughly 81% are seen once. 5% to 8% of the sample rests with the top ten.

Overall study results and their limits: How much clinical and demographic metadata was included differed by source and by participant, and the metadata was provided uncurated.

The sequencing sample was made of PBMCs or T cells enriched from blood (not recorded which). The sequence derives from a woman aged 45-60 years who had been exposed to COVID-19.

The DNA sequence is as follows: TGTGCCAGCAGTCGACAGGGTTTTGGCTACACCTTC. This translates into CASSRQGFGYTF. The receptor chain draws on TRBV12-3 or TRBV12-4 and TRBJ1-2; 7 middle bases align to TRBD1. The CDR3 goes from the cysteine to the phenylalanine over 12 residues. CDR3 DNA only is kept here, 36 bases in frame from base 1. V and J are trimmed by 5 bases and 7 bases, and the gene matches miss 4 bases of the junction.